The 2 T cell receptor beta chains below all came from one sample that was sequenced in a study of shared T cell receptors in the human thymus. Sequencing used immunoSEQ multiplex PCR; TCRdb keeps in-frame clones, though not all of them. The sample consists of under 850,000 clones, over 75% of them appearing once. Separately, the same data were catalogued under a study of human thymus T cells.

Sequencing used thymocytes. The origin of the receptors is a boy younger than two with a congenital heart defect.

Details on this clone: Within the sample, other DNA sequences also encode this same CDR3. The chain joins TRBV5-1 to TRBJ2-7, with 10 bases that match TRBD1. Germline-derived CDR1 and CDR2 are SGHRS and YFSETQ. The J segment lost 2 bases and the V segment lost 0 bases, leaving 2 bases of the junction unmatched. The CDR3 runs to 15 residues. CDR3 protein: CASSLGTGGPYEQYF. CDR3 bases: TGCGCCAGCAGCTTGGGGACAGGGGGGCCCTACGAGCAGTACTTC.

This clone was seen only a few times. The rearrangement joins TRBV9 to TRBJ2-5, with 10 bases aligning to TRBD2. CDR1 and CDR2 from the germline V gene are SGDLS and YYNGEE. The CDR3 totals 19 residues. V lost 0 bases, J lost 1 base, and 12 bases stayed unmatched. CDR3 nucleotide sequence: TGTGCCAGCAGCGTAGGACGAGCGGGAGGGCCATTATTCCAAGAGACCCAGTACTTC. Amino acids: CASSVGRAGGPLFQETQYF.